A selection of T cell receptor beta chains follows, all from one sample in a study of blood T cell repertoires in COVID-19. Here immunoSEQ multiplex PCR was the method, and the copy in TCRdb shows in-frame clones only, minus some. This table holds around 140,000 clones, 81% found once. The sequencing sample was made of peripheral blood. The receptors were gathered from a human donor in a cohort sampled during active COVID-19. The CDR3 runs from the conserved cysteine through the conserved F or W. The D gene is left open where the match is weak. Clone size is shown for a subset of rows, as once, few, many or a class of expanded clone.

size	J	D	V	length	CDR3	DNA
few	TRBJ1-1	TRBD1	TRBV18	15	CASSPGWTGTAEAFF	TGTGCCAGCTCACCAGGGTGGACAGGGACGGCTGAAGCTTTCTTT
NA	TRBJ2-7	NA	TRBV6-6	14	CASSYSSTLYEQYF	TGTGCCAGCAGTTACTCGTCGACACTCTACGAGCAGTACTTC
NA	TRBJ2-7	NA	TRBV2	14	CASNRDGSSYEQYF	TGTGCCAGCAATCGGGACGGGAGTTCCTACGAGCAGTACTTC
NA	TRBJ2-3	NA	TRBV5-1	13	CASSLQGGDTQYF	TGCGCCAGCAGCCTACAGGGGGGGGATACGCAGTATTTT
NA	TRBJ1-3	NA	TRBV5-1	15	CASSSDSVWSNTIYF	TGCGCCAGCAGCTCTGACAGTGTCTGGAGTAACACCATATATTTT
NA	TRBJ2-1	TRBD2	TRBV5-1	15	CASSLAGGNYNEQFF	TGCGCCAGCAGCCTGGCGGGAGGAAACTACAATGAGCAGTTCTTC
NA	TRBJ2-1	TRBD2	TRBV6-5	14	CASRPGLAYGEQFF	TGTGCCAGCAGACCAGGACTAGCGTACGGTGAGCAGTTCTTC
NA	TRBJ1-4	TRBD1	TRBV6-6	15	CASRPRGTGHEKLFF	TGTGCCAGCAGACCTCGAGGGACAGGGCATGAAAAACTGTTTTTT
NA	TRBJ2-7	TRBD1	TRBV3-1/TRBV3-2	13	CASRGQGTHEQYF	TGTGCCAGCAGGGGACAGGGTACCCACGAGCAGTACTTC
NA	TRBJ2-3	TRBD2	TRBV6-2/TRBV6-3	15	CASSYSAGDTDTQYF	TGTGCCAGCAGTTATTCAGCGGGGGACACAGATACGCAGTATTTT
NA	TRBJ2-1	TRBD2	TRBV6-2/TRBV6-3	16	CASGRGGLAGFNEQFF	TGTGCCAGCGGCCGAGGAGGACTAGCGGGCTTCAATGAGCAGTTCTTC
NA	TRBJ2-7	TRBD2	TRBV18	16	CASSLLRLAGVYEQYF	TGTGCCAGCTCACTGCTAAGACTAGCGGGAGTCTACGAGCAGTACTTC
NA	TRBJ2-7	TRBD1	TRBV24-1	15	CATSDSGQGAGEQYF	TGTGCCACCAGTGATTCCGGACAGGGGGCGGGGGAGCAGTACTTC
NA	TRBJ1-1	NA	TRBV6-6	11	CASSPYTEAFF	TGTGCCAGCAGTCCGTACACTGAAGCTTTCTTT
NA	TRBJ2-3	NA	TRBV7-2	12	CASSSSADTQYF	TGTGCCAGCAGCTCCTCCGCGGATACGCAGTATTTT
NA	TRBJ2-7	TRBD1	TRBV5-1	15	CASSLVPGGSYEQYF	TGCGCCAGCAGCTTGGTCCCAGGGGGCAGCTACGAGCAGTACTTC
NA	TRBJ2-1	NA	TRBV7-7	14	CASSPSSVYNEQFF	TGTGCCAGCAGCCCCAGTAGCGTATACAATGAGCAGTTCTTC
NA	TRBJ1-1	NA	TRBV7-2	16	CASSPQGGTGGTEAFF	TGTGCCAGCAGTCCCCAAGGGGGGACGGGGGGTACTGAAGCTTTCTTT
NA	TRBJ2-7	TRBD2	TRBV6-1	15	CASSDRGTSFYEQYF	TGTGCCAGCAGTGATAGGGGGACTAGCTTCTACGAGCAGTACTTC
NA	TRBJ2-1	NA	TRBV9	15	CASSVVSGPYNEQFF	TGTGCCAGCAGCGTAGTTTCAGGCCCCTACAATGAGCAGTTCTTC
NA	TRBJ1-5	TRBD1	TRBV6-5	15	CASTEQGAGYQPQHF	TGTGCCAGCACCGAACAGGGGGCAGGGTATCAGCCCCAGCATTTT
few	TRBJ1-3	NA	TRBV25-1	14	CASSFSLSGNTIYF	TGTGCCAGCAGTTTCAGTCTCTCTGGAAACACCATATATTTT
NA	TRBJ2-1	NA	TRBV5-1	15	CASSLGSVQTDEQFF	TGCGCCAGCAGCTTAGGTAGCGTCCAAACGGATGAGCAGTTCTTC
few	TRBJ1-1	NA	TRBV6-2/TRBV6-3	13	CASSYDSQKEAFF	TGTGCCAGCAGTTATGACAGTCAGAAAGAAGCTTTCTTT
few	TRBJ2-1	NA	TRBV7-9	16	CASSLLMDERDKSQFF	TGTGCCAGCAGCTTGTTAATGGATGAGCGGGACAAATCTCAGTTCTTC
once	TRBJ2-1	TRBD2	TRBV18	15	CASSFAGTSGNEQFF	TGTGCCAGCTCATTTGCCGGGACTAGCGGGAATGAGCAGTTCTTC
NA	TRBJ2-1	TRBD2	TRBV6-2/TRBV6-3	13	CASSYNLAVEQFF	TGTGCCAGCAGTTATAACCTAGCGGTTGAGCAGTTCTTC
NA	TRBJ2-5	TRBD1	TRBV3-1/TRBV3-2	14	CASSQRTGGETQYF	TGTGCCAGCAGCCAAAGGACAGGGGGAGAGACCCAGTACTTC
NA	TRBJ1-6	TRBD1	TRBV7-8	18	CASSLARRQGPEGSPLHF	TGTGCCAGCAGCTTAGCAAGGAGACAGGGGCCTGAGGGTTCACCCCTCCACTTT
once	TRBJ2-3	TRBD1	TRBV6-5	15	CASSYRDRAWDTQYF	TGTGCCAGCAGTTACCGGGACAGAGCATGGGATACGCAGTATTTT
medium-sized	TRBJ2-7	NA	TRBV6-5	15	CASRRDFKSSYEQYF	TGTGCCAGCCGACGGGACTTCAAAAGCTCCTACGAGCAGTACTTC
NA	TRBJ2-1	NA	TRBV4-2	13	CASRPSAVNEQFF	TGTGCCAGCAGGCCCAGCGCTGTCAATGAGCAGTTCTTC
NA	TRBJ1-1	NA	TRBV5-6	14	CASSSLGSGTEAFF	TGTGCCAGCAGCTCCTTGGGTTCGGGGACTGAAGCTTTCTTT
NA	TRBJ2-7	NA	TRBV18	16	CASSPQAGTHSYEQYF	TGTGCCAGCTCACCACAGGCCGGGACTCACTCCTACGAGCAGTACTTC
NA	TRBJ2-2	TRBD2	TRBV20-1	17	CSASLLAGDWGTGELFF	TGCAGTGCTAGTCTGCTAGCGGGAGATTGGGGCACCGGGGAGCTGTTTTTT
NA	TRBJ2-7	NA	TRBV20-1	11	CSASTGYEQYF	TGCAGTGCTAGTACCGGTTACGAGCAGTACTTC
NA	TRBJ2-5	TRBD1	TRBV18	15	CASSTRDRGQETQYF	TGTGCCAGCTCAACTCGGGACAGGGGACAAGAGACCCAGTACTTC
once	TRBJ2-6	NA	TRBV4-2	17	CASSSLFEGSGANVLTF	TGTGCCAGCAGCTCTTTATTCGAGGGCTCTGGGGCCAACGTCCTGACTTTC
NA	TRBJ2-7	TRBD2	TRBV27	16	CASSSPWTAGAREQYF	TGTGCCAGCAGTTCTCCCTGGACAGCGGGAGCTCGCGAGCAGTACTTC
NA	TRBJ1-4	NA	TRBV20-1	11	CSASRGEELFF	TGCAGTGCTTCCAGGGGAGAGGAACTGTTTTTT
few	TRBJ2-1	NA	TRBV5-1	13	CASSLGLLNEQFF	TGCGCCAGCAGCTTGGGACTGCTCAATGAGCAGTTCTTC
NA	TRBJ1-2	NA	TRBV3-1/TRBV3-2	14	CASSHREGARGYTF	TGTGCCAGCAGCCACAGGGAGGGCGCGAGGGGCTACACCTTC
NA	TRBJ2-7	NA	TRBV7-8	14	CASSSTSSSYEQYF	TGTGCCAGCAGCTCAACTAGCAGCTCCTACGAGCAGTACTTC
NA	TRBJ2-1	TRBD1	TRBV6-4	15	CASSRSGQDYNEQFF	TGTGCCAGCAGTCGGTCCGGACAGGACTACAATGAGCAGTTCTTC
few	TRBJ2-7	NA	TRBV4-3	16	CASSQDARQPWSEQYF	TGCGCCAGCAGCCAAGATGCCCGACAGCCTTGGTCCGAGCAGTACTTC
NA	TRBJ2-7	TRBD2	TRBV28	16	CASSLSASGSSYEQYF	TGTGCCAGCAGTTTATCGGCTAGCGGGAGCTCCTACGAGCAGTACTTC